This TCR beta chain was captured in a study of OX40 agonist ivuxolimab in advanced cancers. Study background: Those treated in dose escalation had hepatocellular carcinoma, melanoma, renal cell cancer or head and neck cancer. Three patients, one with hepatocellular carcinoma and two with cutaneous melanoma, responded partially. Study-wide results and caveats: Some of the nonresponding patients also showed low levels of normalized T-cell clonal expansion. On average, CD8+ T cells showed a greater number of expanded clones than CD4+.

CDR1 is SGHTA, CDR2 FQGTGA, per germline. With V trimmed by 2 bases and J by 5 bases, 5 bases remained unmatched. The CDR3 has 15 residues. TCRdb's table, derived via immunoSEQ multiplex PCR, lists solely in-frame clones and lacks some. This sample has some 21,000 clones; 88% occur once, and the top ten carry around 10%. As regards this clone: Its antigen is not identified.

Here the sequenced sample was CD4+ or CD8+ T cells sorted from blood, taken in a trial of the OX40 agonist ivuxolimab. This chain joins TRBV7-3 and TRBJ2-1; 8 bases map to TRBD2. This clonotype originated in an adult with an advanced solid tumor such as melanoma, head and neck, liver or kidney cancer. DNA of the CDR3: TGTGCCAGCAGCTTACTAGGACTAGCCAACAATGAGCAGTTCTTC. Translating it yields CASSLLGLANNEQFF.